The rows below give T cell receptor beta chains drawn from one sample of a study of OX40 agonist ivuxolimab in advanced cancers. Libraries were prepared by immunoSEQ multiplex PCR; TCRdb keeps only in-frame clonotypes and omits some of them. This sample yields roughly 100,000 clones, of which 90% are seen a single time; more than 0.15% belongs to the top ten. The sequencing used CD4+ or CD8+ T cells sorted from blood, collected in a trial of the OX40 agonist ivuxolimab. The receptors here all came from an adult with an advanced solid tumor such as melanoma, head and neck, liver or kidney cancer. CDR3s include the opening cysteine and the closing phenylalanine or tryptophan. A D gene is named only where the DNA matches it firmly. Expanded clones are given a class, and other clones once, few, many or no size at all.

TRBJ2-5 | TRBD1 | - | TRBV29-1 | TGCAGCGTAGAGGGACAGGGGAAGACCCAGTACTTC | CSVEGQGKTQYF
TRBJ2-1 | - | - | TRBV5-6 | TGTGCCAGCAGCTTGGCCAGATTTGAGCAGTTCTTC | CASSLARFEQFF
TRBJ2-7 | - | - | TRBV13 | TGTGCCAGCAGCTTAAGATTAGGCGAGCAGTACTTC | CASSLRLGEQYF
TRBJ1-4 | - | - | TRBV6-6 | TGTGCCAGCAGTTACGGGGCCATTAATGAAAAACTGTTTTTT | CASSYGAINEKLFF
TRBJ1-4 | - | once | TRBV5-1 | TGCGCCAGCAGCAAGGATCTTAATAGTAATGAAAAACTGTTTTTT | CASSKDLNSNEKLFF
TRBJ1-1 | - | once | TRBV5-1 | TGCGCCAGCAGCTTGGAAGGGTATTACACTGAAGCTTTCTTT | CASSLEGYYTEAFF
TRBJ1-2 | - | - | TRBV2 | TGTGCCAGCAGACGAAACTCTATCTTATATGGCTACACCTTC | CASRRNSILYGYTF
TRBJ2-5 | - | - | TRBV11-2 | TGTGCCAGCAGCTTAGTGGGTGGCGGAATTGGTTCCCAGTACTTC | CASSLVGGGIGSQYF
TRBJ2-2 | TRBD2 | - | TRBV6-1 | TGTGCCAGCAGTTTACTAGCGCACACCGGGGAGCTGTTTTTT | CASSLLAHTGELFF
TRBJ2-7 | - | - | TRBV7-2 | TGTGCCAGCAGCTTAGTAGTTAGCGTTGCCCACGAGCAGTACTTC | CASSLVVSVAHEQYF
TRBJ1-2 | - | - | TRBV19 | TGTGCCAGTAGTCCCGACAGATCTGGTGGCTACACCTTC | CASSPDRSGGYTF
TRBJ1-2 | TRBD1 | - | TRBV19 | TGTGCCAGTAGGCCGACAGGGCGATCAAACTATGGCTACACCTTC | CASRPTGRSNYGYTF
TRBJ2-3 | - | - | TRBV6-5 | TGTGCCAGCAGCTGGGGACTCCTCACAGATACGCAGTATTTT | CASSWGLLTDTQYF
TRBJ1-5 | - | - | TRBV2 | TGTGCCAGCTCCCCCCGACAGGCCCTCGATCAGCCCCAGCATTTT | CASSPRQALDQPQHF
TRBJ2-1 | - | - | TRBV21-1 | TGTGCCAGGAACTACCGTAGTGGTGCTGAGCAGTTCTTC | CARNYRSGAEQFF
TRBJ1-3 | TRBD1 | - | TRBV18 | TGTGCCAGCTCATCGATCGCAGGGGGCTTTTACTCTGGAAACACCATATATTTT | CASSSIAGGFYSGNTIYF
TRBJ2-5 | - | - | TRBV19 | TGTGCCAGTAGTGGGCAGACCCGACAAGAGACCCAGTACTTC | CASSGQTRQETQYF
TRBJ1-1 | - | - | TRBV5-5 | TGTGCCAGCAGCTTGTTTGGGGCGCTCGGGGGGCGATGGAATGAAGCTTTCTTT | CASSLFGALGGRWNEAFF
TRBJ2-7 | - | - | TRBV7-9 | TGTGCCAGCAGCTTAAGGGCCTACGAGCAGTACTTC | CASSLRAYEQYF
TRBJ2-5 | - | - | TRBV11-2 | TGTGCCAGCAGCTTAGGGCAGGTCGTACTAGCATCCGAGACCCAGTACTTC | CASSLGQVVLASETQYF
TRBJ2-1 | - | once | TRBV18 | TGTGCCAGCTCACCCCGCAGCTCCTACAATGAGCAGTTCTTC | CASSPRSSYNEQFF
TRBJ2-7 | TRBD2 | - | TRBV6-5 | TGTGCCAGCAGTCGACTAGCGGGAGGCCCCTACGAGCAGTACTTC | CASSRLAGGPYEQYF
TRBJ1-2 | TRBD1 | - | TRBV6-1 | TGTGCCAGCAGCGCCGGGACAGGGGGCAACTATGGCTACACCTTC | CASSAGTGGNYGYTF
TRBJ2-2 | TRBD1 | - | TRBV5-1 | TGCGCCAGCAGCTTCCCAACAGGGGGGATGAACACCGGGGAGCTGTTTTTT | CASSFPTGGMNTGELFF
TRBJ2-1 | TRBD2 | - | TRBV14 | TGTGCCAGCAGCCAAGAACTAGCGGGAGGGGGCAGTGAGCAGTTCTTC | CASSQELAGGGSEQFF
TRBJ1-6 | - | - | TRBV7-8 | TGTGCCAGCAGCCCCGCGGGACGGCGTAATCCCGGGGACTTT | CASSPAGRRNPGDF
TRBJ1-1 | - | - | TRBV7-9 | TGTGCCAGCAGCGAGCTTACAGGGTTCACTGAAGCTTTCTTT | CASSELTGFTEAFF
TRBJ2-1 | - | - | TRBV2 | TGTGCCACAAAACGGGCTAGCAGTAATGAGCAGTTCTTC | CATKRASSNEQFF
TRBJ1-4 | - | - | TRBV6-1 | TGTGCCAGCAGTGAACCCCGTCCTAATGAAAAACTGTTTTTT | CASSEPRPNEKLFF
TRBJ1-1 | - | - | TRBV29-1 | TGCAGCGCCAACCTAGGGGGTACTGAAGCTTTCTTT | CSANLGGTEAFF
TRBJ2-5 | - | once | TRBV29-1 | TGCAGCGTTCCGGTTGCGGAGACCCAGTACTTC | CSVPVAETQYF
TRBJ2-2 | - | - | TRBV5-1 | TGCGCCAGCAGCCCGGAGGGGTACACCGGGGAGCTGTTTTTT | CASSPEGYTGELFF
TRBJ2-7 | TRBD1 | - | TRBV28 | TGTGCCAGCAGTTTAACGGGACAGGGAACCTACGAGCAGTACTTC | CASSLTGQGTYEQYF
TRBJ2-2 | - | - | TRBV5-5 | TGTGCCAGCAGCTTGAGCACCGGGGAGCTGTTTTTT | CASSLSTGELFF
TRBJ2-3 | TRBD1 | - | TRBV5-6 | TGTGCCAGCAGCTTGGGACAGGGGGCGGGAGATACGCAGTATTTT | CASSLGQGAGDTQYF
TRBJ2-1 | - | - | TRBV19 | TGTGCCAGTAGTATAGACCGCCTGGCTACGAATGAGCAGTTCTTC | CASSIDRLATNEQFF
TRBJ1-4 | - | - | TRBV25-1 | TGTGCCAGCAGTGTTTTGGGTTCGACTAATGAAAAACTGTTTTTT | CASSVLGSTNEKLFF
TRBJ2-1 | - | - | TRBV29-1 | TGCAGCGTGGCCGGGAACTACAATGAGCAGTTCTTC | CSVAGNYNEQFF
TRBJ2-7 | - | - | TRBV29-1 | TGCAGCGTTGCGCCCCCCCAAGCCATGGAGCAGTACTTC | CSVAPPQAMEQYF
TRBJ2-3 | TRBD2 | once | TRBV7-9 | TGTGCCAGCAGCTCGGCTAGCGGGGGGCGCACAGATACGCAGTATTTT | CASSSASGGRTDTQYF
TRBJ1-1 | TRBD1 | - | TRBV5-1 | TGCGCCAGCAGCTTGCGGGACAGGGGGACTGAAGCTTTCTTT | CASSLRDRGTEAFF
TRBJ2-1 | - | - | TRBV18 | TGTGCCAGCTCACCCTCGGGACCTAGCAATGAGCAGTTCTTC | CASSPSGPSNEQFF
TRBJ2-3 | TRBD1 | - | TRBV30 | TGTGCCTGGGACGGCAGGGGGCGCGTTGAAGGCGACCCTCTAATCGCAGATACGCAGTATTTT | CAWDGRGRVEGDPLIADTQYF
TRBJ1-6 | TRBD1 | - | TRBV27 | TGTGCCAGCAGCCCCCGGGACAGTTCCTATTCACCCCTCCACTTT | CASSPRDSSYSPLHF
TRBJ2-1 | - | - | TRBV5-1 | TGCGCCAGCAGCTTAAGAGCTTTGACCCGGGTCAATGAGCAGTTCTTC | CASSLRALTRVNEQFF
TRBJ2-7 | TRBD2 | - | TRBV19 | TGTGCCAGTAGGGCCCGGGCTAGCGGGAGCGGGCAGTACTTC | CASRARASGSGQYF
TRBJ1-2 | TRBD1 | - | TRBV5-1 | TGCGCCAGCAGCCAGACGACAGGGGGCAACTATGGCTACACCTTC | CASSQTTGGNYGYTF